Listed here are 7 T cell receptor beta chains from one sample, sequenced in a study of blood T cell repertoires in COVID-19. Only in-frame clones appear in the TCRdb table, and some are missing; sequencing was by immunoSEQ multiplex PCR. The table lists approximately 440,000 clones, about 90% of them singletons. The sequenced sample was PBMCs or T cells enriched from blood (not recorded which). These TCRs come from a man aged 18 to 30 who had recovered from COVID-19.

This clone was detected a few times. The rearrangement joins TRBV18 to TRBJ1-2; 7 bases line up with TRBD1. After removal of 3 bases from V and 6 bases from J, the junction contained 10 bases not matched to a gene. Germline values: CDR1 KGHSH, CDR2 LQKENI. The CDR3 is 15 amino acids. The CDR3 reads CASSPNRGGENGYTF. The DNA of the CDR3 is TGTGCCAGCTCACCGAACAGAGGGGGCGAGAATGGCTACACCTTC.

This clone was seen more than once but under ten times. This chain connects TRBV28 to TRBJ1-6, with 9 bases that match TRBD1. Germline V gene sequence: CDR1 MDHEN, CDR2 SYDVKM. V lost 6 bases, J lost 5 bases, and 5 bases stayed unmatched. The CDR3 is 15 amino acids. CDR3 coding DNA: TGTGCCAGCAGGCAAGGGGACAGGGATAATTCACCCCTCCACTTT. As protein: CASRQGDRDNSPLHF.

This chain joins TRBV14 and TRBJ2-7; D is undetermined. The germline CDR1 and CDR2 sequences are SGHDN and FVKESK. Trimming took 1 base from V and 3 from J, leaving 7 bases between them. The CDR3 has 13 residues. This chain's CDR3 is CASSQGNSYEQYF. In nucleotides, the CDR3 is TGTGCCAGCAGCCAAGGAAACAGCTACGAGCAGTACTTC.

This sequence joins TRBV7-9 and TRBJ1-1, with 7 bases fitting TRBD1. V dropped 2 bases and J dropped 7; count of bases not matched to a gene: 10. Per the germline V gene, CDR1 is SEHNR and CDR2 is FQNEAQ (reference sequence). This CDR3 region has 15 residues. CDR3 sequence (DNA): TGTGCCAGCAGCTTACTCGCAGGGGGAACAGGTGAAGCTTTCTTT. This encodes CASSLLAGGTGEAFF.

The chain is built from TRBV5-1 and TRBJ2-5; 9 bases match TRBD2. The CDR3 extends over 16 amino acids. V lost 4 bases to trimming and J lost 2 bases; unmatched junction nucleotides: 9. The germline CDR1 and CDR2 sequences are SGHRS and YFSETQ. Written as DNA, the CDR3 is TGCGCCAGCAGCCCTACGGGTCTAGCGGGACAAGAGACCCAGTACTTC. Translated: CASSPTGLAGQETQYF.

This clone has a single count. This chain uses TRBV7-2 with TRBJ1-2; tentatively, D is TRBD1 (5 bases). V dropped 10 bases and J dropped 10 bases, with 16 bases sitting between them. Germline loops: CDR1 SGHTA, CDR2 FQGNSA. The CDR3 extends over 11 amino acids. The CDR3 here is CATGVAGDYTF. The CDR3 nucleotides are TGTGCCACCGGCGTGGCGGGGGACTACACCTTC.

The chain joins TRBV18 to TRBJ2-5; TRBD2 aligns across 14 bases. The V segment lost 2 bases and the J segment 1 base; nucleotides outside the gene matches: 6. This CDR3 has 18 residues. From germline, CDR1 is KGHSH and CDR2 LQKENI. In DNA, the CDR3 is TGTGCCAGCTCACCAAGTCGGACTAGCGGGGGGAGCCAAGAGACCCAGTACTTC. It codes for CASSPSRTSGGSQETQYF.